The T cell receptor beta chain described here comes from a study of memory CD4+ T cells and cytomegalovirus serostatus. The CDR3 runs to 12 residues. Germline V lookup: CDR1 SGHRS, CDR2 YFSETQ. The germline V and J ends were trimmed by 5 bases and 4 bases, with 6 bases remaining between them. Profiling relied on immunoSEQ multiplex PCR, and the TCRdb table lists in-frame clones only, not all of them. The sample shows about 57,000 clones, roughly 80% of them seen only once. Study-level points and caveats: Of under 200 reported CMV TCRbeta sequences, roughly 70 were found in memory CD4+ repertoires.

The sort gate was single viable CD3+CD4+CD8-CD45RO+ cells for memory CD4+ T cells. This clone appeared a few times. Its antigen is unknown. The sequence was collected from an adult in good health and CMV-seronegative. Sequencing was done on a sample of memory CD4+ T cells from blood. The chain uses TRBV5-1 and TRBJ2-2; D remains ambiguous. CDR3: CASRPTTGELFF. The CDR3 nucleotides are TGCGCCAGCAGGCCGACCACCGGGGAGCTGTTTTTT. Combining the CDR3 with reference TRBV5-1 and TRBJ2-2 gives the whole variable domain KAGVTQTPRYLIKTRGQQVTLSCSPISGHRSVSWYQQTPGQGLQFLFEYFSETQRNKGNFPGRFSGRQFSNSRSEMNVSTLELGDSALYLCASRPTTGELFFGEGSRLTVL.